The source of this T cell receptor beta chain is a study of T cell responses to AZD1222 COVID-19 vaccine. Concerning this clone itself: Antigen unknown.

Notes on the study in general: Mapped onto spike, vaccine-associated CD4 TCRs spanned it and were dominant at 160-218 and 743-854. It was only 6 or 7 AZD1222 recipients who were seropositive at baseline. Possibly, clonal diversity was underestimated; donors were largely white British and included more females.

Trimming removed 1 base from V and 9 bases from J; junction bases left unmatched: 3. The CDR3 runs to 13 residues. CDR1 is SGHNT, CDR2 YENEEA, per germline. TCRdb's copy holds only in-frame clones and misses some; the assay was immunoSEQ multiplex PCR. Among roughly 150,000 clones, 80% to 95% were seen once, and the ten largest hold roughly 1.3%. The chain is built from TRBV11-3 and TRBJ2-1, with 7 bases matching TRBD2. The material was peripheral blood, obtained on day 0 of AZD1222 vaccination. The source is an adult in good health. CDR3 nucleotides: TGTGCCAGCAGCTTAGGGGTAGCGGGTGAGCAGTTCTTC. Its protein product is CASSLGVAGEQFF.